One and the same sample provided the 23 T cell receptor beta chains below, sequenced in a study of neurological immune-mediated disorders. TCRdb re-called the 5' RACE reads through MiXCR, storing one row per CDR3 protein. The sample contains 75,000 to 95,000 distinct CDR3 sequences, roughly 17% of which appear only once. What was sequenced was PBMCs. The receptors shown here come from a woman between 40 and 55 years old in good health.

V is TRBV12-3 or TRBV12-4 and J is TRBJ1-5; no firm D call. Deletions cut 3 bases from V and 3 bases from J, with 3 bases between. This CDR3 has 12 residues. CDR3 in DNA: TGTGCCAGCAGTTTCGTCAATCAGCCCCAGCATTTT. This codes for CASSFVNQPQHF.

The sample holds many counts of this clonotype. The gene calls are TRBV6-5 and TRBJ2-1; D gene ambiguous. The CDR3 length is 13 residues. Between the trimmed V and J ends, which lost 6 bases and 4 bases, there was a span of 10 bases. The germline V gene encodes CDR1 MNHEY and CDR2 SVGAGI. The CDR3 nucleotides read TGTGCCAGCAGCCGAAGCCTATACAATGAGCAGTTCTTC. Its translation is CASSRSLYNEQFF.

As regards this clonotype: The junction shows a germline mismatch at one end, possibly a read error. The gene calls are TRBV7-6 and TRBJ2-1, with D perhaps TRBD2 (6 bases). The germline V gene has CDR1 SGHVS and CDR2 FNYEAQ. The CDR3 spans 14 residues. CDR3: CASRLGDSYNEQFF. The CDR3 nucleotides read TGTGCCAGCAGATTAGGGGACTCATACAATGAGCAGTTCTTC.

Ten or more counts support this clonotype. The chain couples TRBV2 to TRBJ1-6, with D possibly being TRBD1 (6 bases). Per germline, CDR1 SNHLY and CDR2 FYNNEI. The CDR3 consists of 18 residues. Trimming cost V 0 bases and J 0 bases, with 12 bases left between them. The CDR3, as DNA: TGTGCCAGCAGTGAAGCTGGAACAGGGAGCTCCTATAATTCACCCCTCCACTTT. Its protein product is CASSEAGTGSSYNSPLHF.

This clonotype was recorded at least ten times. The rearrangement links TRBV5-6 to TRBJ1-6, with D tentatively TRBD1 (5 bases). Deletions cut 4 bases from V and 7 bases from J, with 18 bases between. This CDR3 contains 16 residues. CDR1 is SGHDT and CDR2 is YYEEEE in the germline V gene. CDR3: CASSPTTGGGNSPLHF. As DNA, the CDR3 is TGTGCCAGCAGCCCCACCACGGGGGGGGGGAATTCACCCCTCCACTTT.

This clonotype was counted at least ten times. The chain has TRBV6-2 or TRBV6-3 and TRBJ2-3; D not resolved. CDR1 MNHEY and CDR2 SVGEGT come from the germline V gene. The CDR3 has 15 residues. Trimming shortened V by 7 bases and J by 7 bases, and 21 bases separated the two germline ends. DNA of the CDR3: TGTGCCAGCACCCTAGACCCAACCCGACCTCATACGCAGTATTTT. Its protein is CASTLDPTRPHTQYF.

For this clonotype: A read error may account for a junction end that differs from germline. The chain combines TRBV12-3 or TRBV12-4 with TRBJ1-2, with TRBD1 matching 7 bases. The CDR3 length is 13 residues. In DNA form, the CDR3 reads TGTGCCAGCAGCGGGACAGATAACTATGGCTTCACCTTC. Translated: CASSGTDNYGFTF.

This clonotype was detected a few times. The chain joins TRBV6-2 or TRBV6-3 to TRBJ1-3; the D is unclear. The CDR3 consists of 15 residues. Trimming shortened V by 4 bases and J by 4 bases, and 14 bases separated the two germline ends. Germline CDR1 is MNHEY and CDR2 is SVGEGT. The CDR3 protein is CASSFRPAGGNTIYF. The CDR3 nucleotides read TGTGCCAGCAGTTTTCGGCCGGCGGGAGGAAACACCATATATTTT.

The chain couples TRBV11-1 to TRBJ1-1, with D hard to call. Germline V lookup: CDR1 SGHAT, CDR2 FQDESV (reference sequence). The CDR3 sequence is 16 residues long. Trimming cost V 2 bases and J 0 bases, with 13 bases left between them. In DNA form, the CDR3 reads TGTGCCAGCAGCTTACGGCGGGGATTCATGAACACTGAAGCTTTCTTT. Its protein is CASSLRRGFMNTEAFF.

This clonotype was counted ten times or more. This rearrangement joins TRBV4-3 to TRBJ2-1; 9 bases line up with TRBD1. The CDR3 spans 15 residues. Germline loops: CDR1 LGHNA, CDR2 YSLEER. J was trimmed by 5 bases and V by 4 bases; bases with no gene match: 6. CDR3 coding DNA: TGCGCCAGCAGCCTAGAGGACAGGGGAGACAATGAGCAGTTCTTC. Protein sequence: CASSLEDRGDNEQFF.

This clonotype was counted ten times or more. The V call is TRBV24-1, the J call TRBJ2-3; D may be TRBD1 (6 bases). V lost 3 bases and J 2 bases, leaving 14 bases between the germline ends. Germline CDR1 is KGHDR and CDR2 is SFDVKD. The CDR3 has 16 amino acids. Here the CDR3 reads CATSDARAGDTDTQYF. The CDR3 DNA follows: TGTGCCACCAGTGATGCCCGGGCAGGGGACACAGATACGCAGTATTTT.

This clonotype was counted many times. The CDR3 reads CASSPQGGNTDTQYF. The CDR3 DNA reads as TGTGCCAGCAGCCCACAGGGGGGAAATACAGATACGCAGTATTTT. V and J are TRBV9 and TRBJ2-3; 8 nucleotides match TRBD1. The CDR3 loop spans 15 amino acids. Germline V gene sequence: CDR1 SGDLS, CDR2 YYNGEE. Unmatched junction bases numbered 7, after V lost 4 bases and J lost 3 bases.

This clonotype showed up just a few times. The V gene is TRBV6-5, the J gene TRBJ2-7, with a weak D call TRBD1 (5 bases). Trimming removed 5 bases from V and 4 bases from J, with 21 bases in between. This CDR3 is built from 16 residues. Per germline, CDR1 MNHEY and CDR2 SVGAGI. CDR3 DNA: TGTGCCAGCAGTCCCCCGCCCGGACAAGGATTGTACGAGCAGTACTTC. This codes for CASSPPPGQGLYEQYF.

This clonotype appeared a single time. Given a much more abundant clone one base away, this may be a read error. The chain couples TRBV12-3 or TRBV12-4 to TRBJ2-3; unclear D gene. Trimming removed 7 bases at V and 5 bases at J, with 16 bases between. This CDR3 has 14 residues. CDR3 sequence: CASTPRRFIDTQYF. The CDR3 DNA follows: TGTGCCAGCACCCCTCGGCGGTTCATAGATACGCAGTATTTT.

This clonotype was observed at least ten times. DNA for the CDR3: TGTGCCAGCAGTTACTCCACAGGAGGAACCGGGGAGCTGTTTTTT. It encodes CASSYSTGGTGELFF. This chain joins TRBV6-5 and TRBJ2-2; D tentatively fits TRBD1 or TRBD2 (5 bases each). The CDR3 is made up of 15 amino acids. The germline V gene encodes CDR1 MNHEY and CDR2 SVGAGI. Between the trimmed V and J ends, which lost 0 bases and 5 bases, there was a span of 10 bases.

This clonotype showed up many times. The CDR3 sequence is CASIYRDRALRAQYF. Here the CDR3 DNA reads TGTGCCAGCATCTACCGGGACAGAGCCCTAAGGGCTCAGTACTTC. The chain carries TRBV6-1 and TRBJ2-5, with 7 bases aligning to TRBD1. V shed 7 bases, J shed 11 bases, and the junction held 19 bases outside the gene matches. Germline CDR1 is MNHNS and CDR2 is SASEGT. CDR3 length: 15 residues.

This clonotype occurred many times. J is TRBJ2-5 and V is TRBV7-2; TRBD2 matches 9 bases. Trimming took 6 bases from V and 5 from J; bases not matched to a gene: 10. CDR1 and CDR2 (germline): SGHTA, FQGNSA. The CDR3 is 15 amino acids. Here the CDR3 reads CASSSSGTPYETQYF. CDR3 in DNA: TGTGCCAGCAGTTCTAGCGGGACACCTTACGAGACCCAGTACTTC.

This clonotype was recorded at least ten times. CDR3 DNA: TGCAGTGCGGGAACTAGCGGGGGGGCTCAGACAGATACGCAGTATTTT. It is translated as CSAGTSGGAQTDTQYF. The chain combines TRBV20-1 with TRBJ2-3, with 13 bases that match TRBD2. CDR3 size: 16 residues. Trimming removed 6 bases from V and 3 bases from J; junction bases left unmatched: 9. The germline CDR1 and CDR2 sequences are DFQATT and SNEGSKA (reference sequence).

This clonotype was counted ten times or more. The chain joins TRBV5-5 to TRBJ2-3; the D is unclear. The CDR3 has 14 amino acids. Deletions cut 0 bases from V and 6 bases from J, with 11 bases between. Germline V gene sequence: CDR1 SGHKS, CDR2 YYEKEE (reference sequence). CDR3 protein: CASSLGVAPDTQYF. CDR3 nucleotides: TGTGCCAGCAGCTTGGGGGTAGCACCGGATACGCAGTATTTT. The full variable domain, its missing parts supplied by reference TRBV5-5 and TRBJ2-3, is DAGVTQSPTHLIKTRGQQVTLRCSPISGHKSVSWYQQVLGQGPQFIFQYYEKEERGRGNFPDRFSARQFPNYSSELNVNALLLGDSALYLCASSLGVAPDTQYFGPGTRLTVL.

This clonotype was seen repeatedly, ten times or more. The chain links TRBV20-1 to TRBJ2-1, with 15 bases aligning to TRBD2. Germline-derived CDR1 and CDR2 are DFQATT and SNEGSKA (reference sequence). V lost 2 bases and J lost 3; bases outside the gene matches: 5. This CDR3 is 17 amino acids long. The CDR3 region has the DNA TGCAGTGCTAGAAGGACTAGCGGGGGGGCTATCTACAATGAGCAGTTCTTC. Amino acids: CSARRTSGGAIYNEQFF.

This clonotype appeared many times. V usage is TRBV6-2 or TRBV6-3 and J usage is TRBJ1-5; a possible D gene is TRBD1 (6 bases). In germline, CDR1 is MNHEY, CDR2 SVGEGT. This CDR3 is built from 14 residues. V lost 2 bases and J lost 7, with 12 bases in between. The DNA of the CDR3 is TGTGCCAGCAGTTACCTGGGGGCTGGGCAGCCCCAGCATTTT. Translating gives CASSYLGAGQPQHF.

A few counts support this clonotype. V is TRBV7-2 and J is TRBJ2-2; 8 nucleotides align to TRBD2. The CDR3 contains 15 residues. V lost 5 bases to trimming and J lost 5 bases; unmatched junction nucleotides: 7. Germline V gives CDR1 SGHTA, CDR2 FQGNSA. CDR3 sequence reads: CASSNRRGGTGELFF. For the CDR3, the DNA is TGTGCCAGCAGCAATAGACGGGGGGGGACCGGGGAGCTGTTTTTT.

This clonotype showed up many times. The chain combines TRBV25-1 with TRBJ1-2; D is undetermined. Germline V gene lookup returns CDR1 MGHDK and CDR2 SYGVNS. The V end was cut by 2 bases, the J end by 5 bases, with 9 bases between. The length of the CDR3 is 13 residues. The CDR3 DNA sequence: TGTGCCAGCAGTGAAACAAGAGCTTATGGCTACACCTTC. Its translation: CASSETRAYGYTF.